The 21 T cell receptor beta chains reported below all come from one sample, sequenced in a study of blood T cell repertoires in COVID-19. Profiling relied on immunoSEQ multiplex PCR, and the TCRdb table lists in-frame clones only, not all of them. Among 250,000 to 350,000 clones listed, around nine tenths were seen once. The sample consisted of PBMCs or T cells enriched from blood (not recorded which). These receptors came from a woman in her thirties or forties who had recovered from COVID-19.

This chain uses TRBV2 with TRBJ2-7; TRBD2 agrees at 8 bases. The CDR3 is 14 amino acids. Trimming cost V 10 bases and J 4 bases; bases outside gene matches: 12. CDR1 is SNHLY and CDR2 is FYNNEI in the germline V gene. CDR3 bases: TGTGCCACGCTAGCCGGGAGGGCCAATTACGAGCAGTACTTC. It encodes CATLAGRANYEQYF.

CDR3 loop: CASSMVLGPTDTQYF. In DNA form, the CDR3 reads TGTGCCAGTAGTATGGTCCTAGGTCCCACAGATACGCAGTATTTT. The V call is TRBV19, the J call TRBJ2-3, with no clear D. Germline V gene lookup returns CDR1 LNHDA and CDR2 SQIVND (reference sequence). This CDR3 spans 15 amino acids. V was trimmed by 3 bases and J by 2 bases, leaving 12 bases between them. Based on the CDR3 plus reference TRBV19 and TRBJ2-3, the full variable domain is DGGITQSPKYLFRKEGQNVTLSCEQNLNHDAMYWYRQDPGQGLRLIYYSQIVNDFQKGDIAEGYSVSREKKESFPLTVTSAQKNPTAFYLCASSMVLGPTDTQYFGPGTRLTVL.

The J gene is TRBJ1-1, the V gene TRBV27, with 10 positions matching TRBD1. Trimming removed 6 bases from V and 1 base from J; junction bases left unmatched: 5. CDR1 and CDR2 (germline): MNHEY, SMNVEV (reference sequence). The CDR3 is 15 amino acids. CDR3 bases: TGTGCCAGCAGCTGGACAGGGGGGGGGAACACTGAAGCTTTCTTT. Translated: CASSWTGGGNTEAFF.

This chain joins TRBV15 and TRBJ1-4; unclear D gene. The germline V gene encodes CDR1 LNHNV and CDR2 YYDKDF (reference sequence). This CDR3 spans 18 amino acids. The V end lost 1 base, the J end lost 0 bases, and 15 bases lay between the germline ends. The CDR3 protein is CATSRGIGGLATNEKLFF. The CDR3 DNA reads as TGTGCCACCAGCAGAGGAATCGGCGGCCTCGCAACTAATGAAAAACTGTTTTTT.

This clone appeared a single time. The CDR3 sequence: CSAFYGEAFF. The CDR3 nucleotides are TGCAGTGCTTTCTATGGTGAAGCTTTCTTT. V usage is TRBV20-1 and J usage is TRBJ1-1; no definite D call. This CDR3 has 10 amino acids. From germline, CDR1 is DFQATT and CDR2 SNEGSKA (reference sequence). V was pared by 5 bases and J by 7 bases, with 8 bases between.

The V and J genes are TRBV6-5 and TRBJ1-5; D is perhaps TRBD1 (5 bases). The CDR3 covers 14 residues. Deletions cut 8 bases from V and 4 bases from J, with 15 bases between. Germline V gives CDR1 MNHEY, CDR2 SVGAGI. The CDR3 region is CASLWGGPNQPQHF. The CDR3 DNA is TGTGCCAGCCTCTGGGGGGGTCCAAATCAGCCCCAGCATTTT.

This clone occurred once. The CDR3 DNA reads TGTGCCATCAGTGAGGGTAGGGGCTACGAGCAGTACTTC. Its protein product is CAISEGRGYEQYF. The V gene is TRBV10-3, the J gene TRBJ2-7; possible D gene TRBD1, 5 bases. CDR3 length: 13 residues. Germline CDR1 is ENHRY and CDR2 is SYGVKD. With 2 bases removed from V and 3 bases from J, the gap between germline ends came to 8 bases.

Here the CDR3 DNA reads TGTGCCAGCAGCTTAGAACAGGGGGCAGGTCAGCCCCAGCATTTT. Protein sequence: CASSLEQGAGQPQHF. The V call is TRBV7-2, the J call TRBJ1-5; 9 bases are a match to TRBD1. The trim removed 1 base at V and 6 bases at J, leaving 4 bases unmatched. Germline V gene lookup returns CDR1 SGHTA and CDR2 FQGNSA. The CDR3 has 15 amino acids.

The J gene is TRBJ2-2, the V gene TRBV19; 7 positions match TRBD2. The CDR3 extends over 18 amino acids. The germline V gene has CDR1 LNHDA and CDR2 SQIVND (reference sequence). V was pared by 3 bases and J by 4 bases, with 14 bases of the junction left unmatched. CDR3 sequence: CASSISGRAAWSTGELFF. The CDR3, as DNA: TGTGCCAGTAGTATTAGTGGGAGGGCCGCGTGGAGCACCGGGGAGCTGTTTTTT.

V gene TRBV2 combines with J gene TRBJ2-1; weak D call: TRBD2 (5 bases). The germline gives CDR1 SNHLY, CDR2 FYNNEI. The CDR3 is 16 amino acids. Trimming shortened V by 8 bases and J by 2 bases, and 19 bases separated the two germline ends. This CDR3 reads CASLGLLEGAYNEQFF. In DNA, the CDR3 is TGTGCCAGCCTCGGCCTACTAGAGGGAGCCTACAATGAGCAGTTCTTC.

V usage is TRBV9 and J usage is TRBJ1-1, with 8 bases fitting TRBD1. The CDR3 has 14 residues. V was clipped by 2 bases and J by 5 bases; unmatched bases: 5. Germline lookup yields CDR1 SGDLS and CDR2 YYNGEE. DNA of the CDR3: TGTGCCAGCAGCGTGTTACAGGGGGGGACTGAAGCTTTCTTT. Translation gives CASSVLQGGTEAFF.

The chain combines TRBV3-1 (or the pseudogene TRBV3-2) with TRBJ2-1, with D possibly being TRBD1 (5 bases). Per germline, CDR1 LGHDT and CDR2 YNNKEL (reference sequence). This CDR3 has 17 residues. V was shortened by 0 bases and J by 2 bases, with 14 bases between the two germline ends. The CDR3 DNA follows: TGTGCCAGCAGCCAAGATCCTATACAGGCAACCTACAATGAGCAGTTCTTC. The encoded protein is CASSQDPIQATYNEQFF.

In this sample, this clone turned up once. The chain is built from TRBV7-2 and TRBJ2-2; D call uncertain. The CDR3 length is 14 residues. V lost 3 bases to trimming and J lost 4 bases, with 9 bases between them. Germline V gene lookup returns CDR1 SGHTA and CDR2 FQGNSA. This chain's CDR3 is CASSLVISTGELFF. CDR3 DNA sequence: TGTGCCAGCAGCTTGGTGATTAGCACCGGGGAGCTGTTTTTT. Based on the CDR3 plus reference TRBV7-2 and TRBJ2-2, the full variable domain is GAGVSQSPSNKVTEKGKDVELRCDPISGHTALYWYRQSLGQGLEFLIYFQGNSAPDKSGLPSDRFSAERTGGSVSTLTIQRTQQEDSAVYLCASSLVISTGELFFGEGSRLTVL.

Of note for this clone: Sequence at one end of the junction differs from germline and may be a read error. The chain employs TRBV19 and TRBJ2-7, with 9 bases aligning to TRBD2. The CDR3 runs 14 residues. Germline V lookup: CDR1 LNHDA, CDR2 SQIVND (reference sequence). In nucleotides, the CDR3 is TGTGCCACAGCGGCGGGAGGGCTCTCCCACGAGCAGTACTTC. Amino acid sequence: CATAAGGLSHEQYF.

The chain recombines TRBV4-1 with TRBJ2-1; 7 positions match TRBD2. Germline values: CDR1 MGHRA, CDR2 YSYEKL. The CDR3 is 15 amino acids. V shed 4 bases and J 11 bases; nucleotides not matched to a gene: 14. CDR3 nucleotide sequence: TGCGCCAGCAGCCCCTGGGGGGGGGACCTACCCAAGCAGTTCTTC. Protein sequence: CASSPWGGDLPKQFF.

V usage is TRBV28 and J usage is TRBJ1-2, with 9 bases that match TRBD1. In germline, CDR1 is MDHEN, CDR2 SYDVKM. This CDR3 comprises 15 residues. Germline trimming cut 8 bases from V and 2 bases from J; bases unmatched to any gene: 9. The CDR3 DNA follows: TGTGCCAGCGACTCGGAGGGACAGGGAAACTATGGCTACACCTTC. Its translation: CASDSEGQGNYGYTF.

This rearrangement joins TRBV3-1 (or the pseudogene TRBV3-2) to TRBJ2-5; 7 bases agree with TRBD2. CDR3 length: 13 residues. Trimming cost V 0 bases and J 5 bases; bases outside gene matches: 0. Germline V lookup: CDR1 LGHDT, CDR2 YNNKEL (reference sequence). The CDR3: CASSQETSETQYF. Here the CDR3 DNA reads TGTGCCAGCAGCCAAGAGACTAGCGAGACCCAGTACTTC.

The rearrangement joins TRBV12-3 or TRBV12-4 to TRBJ2-2; D is unclear. The V end lost 6 bases, the J end lost 6 bases, and 11 bases lay between the germline ends. The CDR3 consists of 13 residues. CDR3 DNA sequence: TGTGCCAGCAGGACCCCAGAGGCCGGGGAGCTGTTTTTT. Encoded protein: CASRTPEAGELFF.

The chain recombines TRBV29-1 with TRBJ2-7; 10 nucleotides line up with TRBD2. Trimming at V came to 4 bases and at J to 3 bases, leaving 12 bases not matched to a gene. The germline CDR1 and CDR2 sequences are SQVTM and ANQGSEA. The CDR3 has 16 amino acids. CDR3 bases: TGCAGCGTTGGACAGGGCGCAGCGGGAGGGTTCTACGAGCAGTACTTC. It encodes CSVGQGAAGGFYEQYF.

The chain couples TRBV21-1 to TRBJ2-7; the D segment call TRBD1 is taken from the table without a DNA check. TRBV21-1 is a known pseudogene. This CDR3 spans 17 amino acids. The CDR3 DNA is TGTGCCAGCAGCCTACAATGGACGGGAAGGGGGCGCAACGAGCAGTACTTC. Protein sequence: CASSLQWTGRGRNEQYF.

This chain joins TRBV25-1 and TRBJ2-7, with D perhaps matching TRBD1 (6 bases). The CDR3 extends over 14 amino acids. Trimming took 5 bases from V and 1 from J, leaving 12 bases between them. The germline gives CDR1 MGHDK, CDR2 SYGVNS. CDR3: CASSPQGISYEQYF. DNA of the CDR3: TGTGCCAGCAGTCCCCAGGGGATTTCCTACGAGCAGTACTTC.